This T cell receptor beta chain derives from a study of T cell responses to AZD1222 COVID-19 vaccine. Regarding this clone: Its target is not known.

Study findings and constraints: The sample set comprised mostly white British donors with more females, and clonal diversity was possibly underestimated.

The CDR3 runs 15 residues. CDR1 and CDR2 from the germline V gene are MGHDK and SYGVNS. V was pared by 4 bases and J by 1 base, with 14 bases between. The assay was immunoSEQ multiplex PCR, and TCRdb's table has in-frame clones only and misses some. The sample holds approximately 200,000 clones, just over 90% seen once. The receptor's source is an adult who received the AZD1222 COVID-19 vaccine. The source material was peripheral blood, sampled 28 days after the second AZD1222 dose. J is TRBJ2-7 and V is TRBV25-1; D might be TRBD2 (6 bases). CDR3 residues: CASSGLGPNSYEQYF. Here the CDR3 DNA reads TGTGCCAGCAGTGGACTAGGACCGAATTCCTACGAGCAGTACTTC.